This T cell receptor (beta chain) is from a study of Graves' ophthalmopathy and Graves' hyperthyroidism. The CDR3 sequence is 14 residues long. From germline, CDR1 is SGHDN and CDR2 FVKESK. V lost 8 bases and J lost 1; bases outside the gene matches: 8. Other autoimmune diseases, uncontrolled infections, pregnancy and lactation each led to patient exclusion. This clonotype was recorded a few times. Amplifying from RNA transcripts, the study obtained TCR beta CDR3 regions. Second-round multiplex PCR followed a first-round RT-PCR using HTBI primers. TCRdb recomputed calls from the multiplex PCR reads with MiXCR, one row per CDR3 protein. Here the sample spans 580,000 or so distinct CDR3 sequences, 35% to 40% being singletons.

The chain couples TRBV14 to TRBJ2-7; 7 positions agree with TRBD1. The receptor was derived from an adult man with Graves' hyperthyroidism. Sequencing was performed on peripheral blood or thyroid tissue (not recorded which). This CDR3 is CASAPTGSSYEQYF. Written as DNA, the CDR3 is TGTGCCAGCGCCCCGACAGGGAGTTCCTACGAGCAGTACTTC.